This T cell receptor (beta chain) was obtained from a study of CD8+CD57+ T cells in acquired aplastic anemia. Study-wide context: Average DNA yield from sorted CD4+ and CD8+ cells was approximately 3 ug.

The study profiled TCR beta VDJ and CDR3 using genomic DNA as template. TCRdb processed the reads anew with MiXCR; each CDR3 protein has one entry. The sample consists of 160,000 or so distinct CDR3 sequences, less than 60% of them appearing once. Patients picked for sequencing had shown CD8+CD57+ cell expansion detected by flow cytometry. Patients uniformly had severe acquired aplastic anemia. This CDR3 comprises 17 residues. The J segment lost 0 bases and the V segment lost 2 bases, leaving 6 bases of the junction unmatched. Germline CDR1 reads ENHRY; CDR2 reads SYGVKD. The sequencing sample was made of sorted CD4+, CD8+, or CD8+CD57+ T cells (not recorded which) from PBMCs. The J gene is TRBJ2-1, the V gene TRBV10-3; the match to TRBD2 covers 8 bases. The clonotype was recovered from a human donor with aplastic anemia. The CDR3 region is CAISEAERGLSYNEQFF. The CDR3 DNA reads TGTGCCATCAGTGAGGCTGAGCGGGGGCTCTCCTACAATGAGCAGTTCTTC.